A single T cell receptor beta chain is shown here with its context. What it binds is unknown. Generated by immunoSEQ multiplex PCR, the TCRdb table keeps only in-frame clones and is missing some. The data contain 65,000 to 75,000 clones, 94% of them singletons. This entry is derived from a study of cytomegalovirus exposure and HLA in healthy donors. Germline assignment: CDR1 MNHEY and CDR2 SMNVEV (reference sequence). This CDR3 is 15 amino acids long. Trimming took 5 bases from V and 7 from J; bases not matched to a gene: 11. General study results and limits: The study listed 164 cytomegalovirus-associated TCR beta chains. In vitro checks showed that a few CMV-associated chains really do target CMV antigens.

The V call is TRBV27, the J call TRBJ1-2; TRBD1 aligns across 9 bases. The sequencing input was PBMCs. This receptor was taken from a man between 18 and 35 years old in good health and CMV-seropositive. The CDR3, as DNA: TGTGCCAGCAGTAAACCGGGACAGGGAATTGGTGGCTACACCTTC. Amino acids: CASSKPGQGIGGYTF.